The entry that follows covers one T cell receptor beta chain sequence. The data are from a study of T cells after yellow fever vaccination. Via MiXCR, TCRdb re-called the 5' RACE reads, giving one row per CDR3 protein. Of 240,000 or so distinct CDR3 sequences listed, around 7% are singletons. This specimen was CD4+ T cells sorted from PBMCs, taken 15 days after the yellow fever booster vaccination. The origin of this receptor is a man between 25 and 39 years old who received the YFV17D yellow fever vaccine.

This CDR3 reads CASSFAGGGTEAFF. CDR3 DNA: TGTGCCAGCAGTTTTGCAGGGGGAGGCACTGAAGCTTTCTTT. The V call is TRBV12-3 or TRBV12-4, the J call TRBJ1-1, with 7 bases aligning to TRBD1. V was pared by 3 bases and J by 4 bases, with 5 bases of the junction left unmatched. The CDR3 extends over 14 amino acids.